This T cell receptor beta chain was recorded in a study of CD8+CD57+ T cells in acquired aplastic anemia. For the study at large: Recorded DNA amounts for sorted CD4+ and CD8+ cells had an average of approximately 3.2 ug. General study results and limits: Significance was not reached for CD8+ Simpson's diversity between patients and controls. Both patients and controls carried the same twenty-nine CD8+ CDR3 sequences.

Whoever was chosen for sequencing had shown CD8+CD57+ cell expansion by flow cytometry. No patient had been given any therapy when blood was sampled. The template for TCR beta VDJ and CDR3 sequence profiling was genomic DNA. TCRdb passed the reads through MiXCR, listing each CDR3 protein once. The profile shows under 200,000 distinct CDR3 sequences, around 47% of them singletons. Trimming removed 0 bases at V and 12 bases at J, with 15 bases between. This CDR3 has 14 residues. CDR1 is PRHDT, CDR2 FYEKMQ, per germline (reference sequence). In the case of this clonotype: Its target is not known.

The genes are TRBV13 and TRBJ2-1; D unresolved. The source material was sorted CD4+, CD8+, or CD8+CD57+ T cells (not recorded which) from PBMCs. This clonotype was sampled from a human donor with aplastic anemia. The CDR3 coding sequence is TGTGCCAGCAGCTTAGGCATGAGCACAGATACGCAGTTCTTC. Protein product: CASSLGMSTDTQFF.